These 8 T cell receptor beta chains originate from one sample sequenced in a study of blood T cell repertoires in COVID-19 (dated by TCRdb to the early 2020s). The library was produced with the immunoSEQ multiplex PCR assay. As stored in TCRdb, this immuneACCESS dataset retains in-frame rearrangements with V and J assigned. A fraction of the clones does not appear; measured against another copy, unresolved V genes explain less than half of the discrepancy, and the remainder lacks a known reason. Recorded for this sample are roughly 79,000 clones; roughly four fifths of them occurred a single time. In total, the top ten clones hold 7.4% of the sample. The sample comprised peripheral blood. These receptor sequences come from a human donor in a cohort sampled during active COVID-19.

This clone was observed a few times. This rearrangement joins TRBV19 to TRBJ2-7; no definite D call. This CDR3 spans 11 amino acids. Trimming stripped 6 bases from V and 6 bases from J, with 9 bases between. The V gene's germline CDR1 is LNHDA and CDR2 SQIVND (reference sequence). The CDR3 bases are TGTGCCAGTAGCCCGGGTTCCGAGCAGTACTTC. Amino acids: CASSPGSEQYF.

The chain carries TRBV10-3 and TRBJ1-1; 10 bases match TRBD1. J lost 3 bases, V lost 6 bases, and 1 base had no gene match. From germline, CDR1 is ENHRY and CDR2 SYGVKD. CDR3 length: 13 residues. The CDR3 DNA sequence: TGTGCCATCAGAGGGACAGGGGACACTGAAGCTTTCTTT. Protein product: CAIRGTGDTEAFF.

The V gene is TRBV7-9, the J gene TRBJ2-7; D might be TRBD1 (5 bases). V was shortened by 1 base and J by 4 bases, with 14 bases between the two germline ends. This CDR3 contains 15 residues. Germline values: CDR1 SEHNR, CDR2 FQNEAQ (reference sequence). The CDR3 region has the DNA TGTGCCAGCAGCTTAGGCTCAGGAAACAGGTACGAGCAGTACTTC. Its protein product is CASSLGSGNRYEQYF.

The CDR3 nucleotides are TGTGCCAGCAGTCCTCAGACGGGTAAGGCGAACACTGAAGCTTTCTTT. It is translated as CASSPQTGKANTEAFF. The gene calls are TRBV27 and TRBJ1-1; D ambiguous. The CDR3 is 16 amino acids. Germline V lookup: CDR1 MNHEY, CDR2 SMNVEV (reference sequence). Trimming removed 5 bases at V and 1 base at J, with 17 bases between.

This clone was counted only a few times. This chain uses TRBV12-3 or TRBV12-4 with TRBJ1-1; TRBD1 agrees at 7 bases. This CDR3 has 13 residues. Unmatched junction bases numbered 10, after V lost 5 bases and J lost 10 bases. The CDR3: CASSASTGVVAFF. The CDR3 nucleotides read TGTGCCAGCAGTGCCTCTACAGGGGTTGTAGCTTTCTTT.

V gene TRBV2 combines with J gene TRBJ2-6; no clear D. Trimming left V 4 bases short and J 4 bases short, with 11 bases between. The CDR3 length is 15 residues. CDR1 is SNHLY, CDR2 FYNNEI, per germline. The CDR3 nucleotides read TGTGCCAGCAGTGTGAGGCCGTCAGGGGCCAACGTCCTGACTTTC. It specifies CASSVRPSGANVLTF. The whole variable domain, remainder taken from reference TRBV2 and TRBJ2-6, is EPEVTQTPSHQVTQMGQEVILRCVPISNHLYFYWYRQILGQKVEFLVSFYNNEISEKSEIFDDQFSVERPDGSNFTLKIRSTKLEDSAMYFCASSVRPSGANVLTFGAGSRLTVL.

This chain uses TRBV19 with TRBJ2-7, with TRBD1 identical over 8 bases. The V and J ends lost 7 bases and 9 bases, in that order; junction bases with no gene match: 26. This CDR3 contains 18 residues. In germline, CDR1 is LNHDA, CDR2 SQIVND (reference sequence). The CDR3: CASTLGGGQGLPIPGQYF. CDR3 DNA sequence: TGTGCCAGTACCCTGGGGGGTGGACAGGGCCTACCTATTCCGGGGCAGTACTTC.

The chain couples TRBV7-9 to TRBJ2-7; 9 bases are shared with TRBD1. The junction had 12 bases not matched to a gene; V was cut back by 11 bases and J by 1 base. The CDR3 has 15 amino acids. CDR1 and CDR2 (germline): SEHNR, FQNEAQ (reference sequence). The CDR3 loop reads CAVRPRTGASYEQYF. The DNA of the CDR3 is TGTGCCGTCCGGCCGAGGACAGGGGCATCCTACGAGCAGTACTTC.